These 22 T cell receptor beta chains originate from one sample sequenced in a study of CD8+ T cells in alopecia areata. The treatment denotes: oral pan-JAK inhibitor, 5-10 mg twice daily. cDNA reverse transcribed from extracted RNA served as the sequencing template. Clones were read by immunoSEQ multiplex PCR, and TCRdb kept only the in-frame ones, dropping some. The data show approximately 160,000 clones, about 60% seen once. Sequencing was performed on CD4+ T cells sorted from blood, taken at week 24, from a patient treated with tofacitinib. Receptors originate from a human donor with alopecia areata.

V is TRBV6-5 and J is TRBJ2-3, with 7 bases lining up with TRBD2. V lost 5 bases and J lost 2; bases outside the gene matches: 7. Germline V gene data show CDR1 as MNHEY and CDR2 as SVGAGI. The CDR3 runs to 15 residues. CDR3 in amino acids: CASSSGATYTDTQYF. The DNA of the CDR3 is TGTGCCAGCAGTAGCGGGGCAACCTACACAGATACGCAGTATTTT.

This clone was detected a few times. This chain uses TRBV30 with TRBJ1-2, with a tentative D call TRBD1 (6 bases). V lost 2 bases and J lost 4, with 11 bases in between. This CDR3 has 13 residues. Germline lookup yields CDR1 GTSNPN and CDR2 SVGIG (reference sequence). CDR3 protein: CAWSSTGTYGYTF. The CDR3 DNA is TGTGCCTGGAGTAGCACAGGGACCTATGGCTACACCTTC.

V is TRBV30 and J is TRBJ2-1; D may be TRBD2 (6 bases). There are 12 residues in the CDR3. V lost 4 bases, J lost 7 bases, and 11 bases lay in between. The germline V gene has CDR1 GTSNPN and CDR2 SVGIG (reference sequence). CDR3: CAWTKGRNEQFF. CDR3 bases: TGTGCCTGGACCAAGGGGAGGAATGAGCAGTTCTTC.

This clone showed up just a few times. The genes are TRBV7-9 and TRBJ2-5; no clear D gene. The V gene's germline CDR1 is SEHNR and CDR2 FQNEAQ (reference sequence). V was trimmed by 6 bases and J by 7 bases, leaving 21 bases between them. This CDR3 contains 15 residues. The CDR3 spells CASSSPLPPVGTQYF. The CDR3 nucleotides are TGTGCCAGCAGTTCGCCCCTCCCTCCTGTGGGGACCCAGTACTTC.

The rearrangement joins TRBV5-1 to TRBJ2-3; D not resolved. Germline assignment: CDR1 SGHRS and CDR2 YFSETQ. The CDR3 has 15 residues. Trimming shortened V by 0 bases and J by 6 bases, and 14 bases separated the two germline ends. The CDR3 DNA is TGCGCCAGCAGCTTGGCTGACATCATCATGGATACGCAGTATTTT. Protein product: CASSLADIIMDTQYF.

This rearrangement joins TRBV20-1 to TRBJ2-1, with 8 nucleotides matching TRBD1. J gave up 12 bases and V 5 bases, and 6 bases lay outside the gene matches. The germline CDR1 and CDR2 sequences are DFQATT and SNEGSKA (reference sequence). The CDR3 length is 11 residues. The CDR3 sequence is CSAGRGQGQFF. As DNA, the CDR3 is TGCAGTGCTGGCAGGGGGCAGGGGCAGTTCTTC.

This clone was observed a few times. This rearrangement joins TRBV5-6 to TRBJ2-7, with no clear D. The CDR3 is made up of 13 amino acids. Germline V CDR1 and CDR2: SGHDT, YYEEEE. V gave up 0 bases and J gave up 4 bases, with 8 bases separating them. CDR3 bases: TGTGCCAGCAGCTTGGCGTCCGTTTACGAGCAGTACTTC. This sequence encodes CASSLASVYEQYF.

The CDR3 DNA reads TGCAGCGTTCGAGGTGAAAAACTGTTTTTT. Amino acids: CSVRGEKLFF. The chain links TRBV29-1 to TRBJ1-4; no firm D call. V was shortened by 5 bases and J by 7 bases, with 5 bases between the two germline ends. Germline values: CDR1 SQVTM, CDR2 ANQGSEA. CDR3 length: 10 residues.

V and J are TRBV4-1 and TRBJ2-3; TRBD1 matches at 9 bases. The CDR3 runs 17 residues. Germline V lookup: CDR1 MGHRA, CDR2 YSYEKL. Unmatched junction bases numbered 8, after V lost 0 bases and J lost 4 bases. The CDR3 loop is CASSQEVGQGLPDTQYF. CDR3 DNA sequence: TGCGCCAGCAGCCAAGAAGTGGGACAGGGTTTACCAGATACGCAGTATTTT.

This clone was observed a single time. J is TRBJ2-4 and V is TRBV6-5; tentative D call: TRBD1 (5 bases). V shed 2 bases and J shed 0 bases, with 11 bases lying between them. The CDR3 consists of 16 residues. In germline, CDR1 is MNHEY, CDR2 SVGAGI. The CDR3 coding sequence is TGTGCCAGCAGTTACGGCAGGGATTTAGCCAAAAACATTCAGTACTTC. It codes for CASSYGRDLAKNIQYF.

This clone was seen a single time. CDR3 sequence (DNA): TGTGCCAGCAGCTTAGCACACCTCTATGGCTACACCTTC. This encodes CASSLAHLYGYTF. The rearrangement uses TRBV7-9 and TRBJ1-2; D gene unclear. Germline values: CDR1 SEHNR, CDR2 FQNEAQ (reference sequence). This CDR3 spans 13 amino acids. V shed 0 bases and J shed 4 bases, with 6 bases lying between them.

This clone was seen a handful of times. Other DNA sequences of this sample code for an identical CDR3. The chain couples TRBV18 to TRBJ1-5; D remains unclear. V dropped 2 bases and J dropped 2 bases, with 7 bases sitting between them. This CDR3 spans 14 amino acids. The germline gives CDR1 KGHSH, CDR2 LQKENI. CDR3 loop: CASSPSGGNQPQHF. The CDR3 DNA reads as TGTGCCAGCTCACCATCAGGTGGCAATCAGCCCCAGCATTTT.

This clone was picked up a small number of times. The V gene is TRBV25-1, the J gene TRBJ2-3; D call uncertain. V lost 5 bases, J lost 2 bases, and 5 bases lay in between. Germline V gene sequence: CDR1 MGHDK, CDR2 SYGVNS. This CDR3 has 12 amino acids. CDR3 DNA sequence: TGTGCCAGCAGTCATAACACAGATACGCAGTATTTT. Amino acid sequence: CASSHNTDTQYF.

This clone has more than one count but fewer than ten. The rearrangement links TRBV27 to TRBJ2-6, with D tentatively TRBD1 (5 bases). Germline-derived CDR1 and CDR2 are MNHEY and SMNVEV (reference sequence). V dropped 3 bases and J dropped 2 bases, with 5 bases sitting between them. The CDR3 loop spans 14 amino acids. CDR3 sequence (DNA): TGTGCCAGCAGTTTCAGGGCTGGGGCCAACGTCCTGACTTTC. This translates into CASSFRAGANVLTF.

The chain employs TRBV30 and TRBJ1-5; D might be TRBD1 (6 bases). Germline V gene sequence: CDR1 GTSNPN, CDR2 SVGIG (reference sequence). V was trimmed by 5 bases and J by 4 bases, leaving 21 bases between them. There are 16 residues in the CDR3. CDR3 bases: TGTGCCTGGGGTCATTTGGGGGCAGCGATGAATCAGCCCCAGCATTTT. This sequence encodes CAWGHLGAAMNQPQHF. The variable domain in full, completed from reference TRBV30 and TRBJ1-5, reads SQTIHQWPATLVQPVGSPLSLECTVEGTSNPNLYWYRQAAGRGLQLLFYSVGIGQISSEVPQNLSASRPQDRQFILSSKKLLLSDSGFYLCAWGHLGAAMNQPQHFGDGTRLSIL.

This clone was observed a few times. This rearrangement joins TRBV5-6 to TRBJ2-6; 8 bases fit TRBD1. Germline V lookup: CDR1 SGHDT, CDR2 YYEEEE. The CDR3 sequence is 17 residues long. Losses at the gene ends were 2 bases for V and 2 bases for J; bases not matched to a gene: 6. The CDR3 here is CASSFRTGFTGANVLTF. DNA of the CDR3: TGTGCCAGCAGCTTCCGGACAGGGTTTACTGGGGCCAACGTCCTGACTTTC.

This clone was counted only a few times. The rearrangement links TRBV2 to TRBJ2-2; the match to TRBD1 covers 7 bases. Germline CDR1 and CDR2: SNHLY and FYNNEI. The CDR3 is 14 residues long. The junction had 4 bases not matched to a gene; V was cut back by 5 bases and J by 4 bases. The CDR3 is CASSRTGSTGELFF. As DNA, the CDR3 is TGTGCCAGCAGTAGGACAGGTTCCACCGGGGAGCTGTTTTTT. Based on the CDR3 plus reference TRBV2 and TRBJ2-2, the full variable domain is EPEVTQTPSHQVTQMGQEVILRCVPISNHLYFYWYRQILGQKVEFLVSFYNNEISEKSEIFDDQFSVERPDGSNFTLKIRSTKLEDSAMYFCASSRTGSTGELFFGEGSRLTVL.

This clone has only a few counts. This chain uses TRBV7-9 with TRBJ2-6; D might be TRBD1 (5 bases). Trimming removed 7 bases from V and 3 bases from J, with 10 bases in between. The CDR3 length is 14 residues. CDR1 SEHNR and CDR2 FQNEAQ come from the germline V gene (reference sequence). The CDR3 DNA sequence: TGTGCCAGCACTGGGGCCGATGGGGCCAACGTCCTGACTTTC. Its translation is CASTGADGANVLTF.

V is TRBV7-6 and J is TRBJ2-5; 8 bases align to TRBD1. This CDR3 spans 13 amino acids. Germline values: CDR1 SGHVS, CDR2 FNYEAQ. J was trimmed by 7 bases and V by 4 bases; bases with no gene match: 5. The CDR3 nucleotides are TGTGCCAGCAGCTGGGGACAGGCGGTGACCCAGTACTTC. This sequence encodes CASSWGQAVTQYF.

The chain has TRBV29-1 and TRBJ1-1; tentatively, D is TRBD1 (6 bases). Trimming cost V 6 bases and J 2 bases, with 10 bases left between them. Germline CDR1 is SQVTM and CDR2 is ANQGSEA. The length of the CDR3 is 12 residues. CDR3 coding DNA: TGCAGCGTCGGACAGCCCAACACTGAAGCTTTCTTT. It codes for CSVGQPNTEAFF. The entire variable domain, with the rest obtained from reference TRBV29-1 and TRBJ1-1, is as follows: SAVISQKPSRDICQRGTSLTIQCQVDSQVTMMFWYRQQPGQSLTLIATANQGSEATYESGFVIDKFPISRPNLTFSTLTVSNMSPEDSSIYLCSVGQPNTEAFFGQGTRLTVV.

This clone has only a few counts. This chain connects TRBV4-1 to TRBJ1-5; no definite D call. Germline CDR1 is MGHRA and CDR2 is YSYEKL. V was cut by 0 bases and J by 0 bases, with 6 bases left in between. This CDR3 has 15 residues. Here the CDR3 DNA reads TGCGCCAGCAGCCAAGATTTGAATAGCAATCAGCCCCAGCATTTT. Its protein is CASSQDLNSNQPQHF.

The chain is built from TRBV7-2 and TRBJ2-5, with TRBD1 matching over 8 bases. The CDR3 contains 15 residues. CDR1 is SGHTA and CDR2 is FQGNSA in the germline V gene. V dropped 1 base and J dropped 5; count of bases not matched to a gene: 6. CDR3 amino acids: CASSLVTGVEETQYF. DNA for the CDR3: TGTGCCAGCAGCTTAGTGACAGGGGTGGAGGAGACCCAGTACTTC.